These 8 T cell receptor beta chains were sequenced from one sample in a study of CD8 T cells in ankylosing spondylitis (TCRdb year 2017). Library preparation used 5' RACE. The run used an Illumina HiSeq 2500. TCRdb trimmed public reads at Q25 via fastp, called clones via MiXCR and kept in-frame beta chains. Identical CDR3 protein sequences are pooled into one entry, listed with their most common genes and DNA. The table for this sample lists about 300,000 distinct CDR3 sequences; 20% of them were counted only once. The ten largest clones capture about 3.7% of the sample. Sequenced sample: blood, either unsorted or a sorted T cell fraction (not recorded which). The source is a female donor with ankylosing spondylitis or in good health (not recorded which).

Written as DNA, the CDR3 is TGTGCCAGCTCACCACCGGGTCGCGGCCGGAGGAATGAGCAGTTCTTC. It encodes CASSPPGRGRRNEQFF. The chain links TRBV18 to TRBJ2-1; possible D gene TRBD2, 5 bases. The CDR3 totals 16 residues. Trimming pared 0 bases from V and 7 bases from J, leaving 16 bases between. Germline loops: CDR1 KGHSH, CDR2 LQKENI.

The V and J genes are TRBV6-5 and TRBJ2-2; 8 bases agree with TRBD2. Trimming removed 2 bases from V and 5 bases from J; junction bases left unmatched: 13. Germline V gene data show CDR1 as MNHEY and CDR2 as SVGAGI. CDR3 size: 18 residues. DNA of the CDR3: TGTGCCAGCAGTTACGGAAGGCGACTAGCGATGGGAACCGGGGAGCTGTTTTTT. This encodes CASSYGRRLAMGTGELFF.

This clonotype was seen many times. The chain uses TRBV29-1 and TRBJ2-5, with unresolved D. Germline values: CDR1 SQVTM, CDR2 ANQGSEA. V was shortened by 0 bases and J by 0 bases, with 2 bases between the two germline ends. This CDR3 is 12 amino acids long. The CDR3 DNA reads TGCAGCGTTGAAGACAACCAAGAGACCCAGTACTTC. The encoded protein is CSVEDNQETQYF.

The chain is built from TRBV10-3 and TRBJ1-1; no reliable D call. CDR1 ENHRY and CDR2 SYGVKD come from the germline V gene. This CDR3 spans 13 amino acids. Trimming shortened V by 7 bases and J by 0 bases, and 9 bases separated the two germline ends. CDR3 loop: CAITAILNTEAFF. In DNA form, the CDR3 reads TGTGCCATCACCGCGATTTTGAACACTGAAGCTTTCTTT.

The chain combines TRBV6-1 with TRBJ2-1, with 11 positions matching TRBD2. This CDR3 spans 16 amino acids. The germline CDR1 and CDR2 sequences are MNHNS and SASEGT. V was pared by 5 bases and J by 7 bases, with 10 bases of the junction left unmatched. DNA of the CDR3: TGTGCCAGCAGTCGCTCACTAGCGGGAGTCGGTAATGAGCAGTTCTTC. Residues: CASSRSLAGVGNEQFF.

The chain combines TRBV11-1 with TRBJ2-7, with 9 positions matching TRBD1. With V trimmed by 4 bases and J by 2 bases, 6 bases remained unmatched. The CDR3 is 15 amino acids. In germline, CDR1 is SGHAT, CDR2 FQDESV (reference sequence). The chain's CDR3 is CASSSTGTGPYEQYF. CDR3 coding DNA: TGTGCCAGCAGCTCGACCGGGACAGGGCCCTACGAGCAGTACTTC.

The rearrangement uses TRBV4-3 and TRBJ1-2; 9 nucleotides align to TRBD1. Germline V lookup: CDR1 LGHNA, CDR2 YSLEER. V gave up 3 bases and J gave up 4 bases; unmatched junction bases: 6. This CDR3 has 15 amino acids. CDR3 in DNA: TGCGCCAGCAGCCATCCGGGACAGGGAGGCTATGGCTACACCTTC. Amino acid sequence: CASSHPGQGGYGYTF.

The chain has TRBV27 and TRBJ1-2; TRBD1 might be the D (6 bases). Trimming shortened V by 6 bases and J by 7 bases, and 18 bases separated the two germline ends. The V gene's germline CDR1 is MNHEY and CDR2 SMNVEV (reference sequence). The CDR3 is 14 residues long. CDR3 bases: TGTGCCAGCAGCCGGAGGGGGTCATTAGGTGGCTACACCTTC. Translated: CASSRRGSLGGYTF.